The source of this T cell receptor (beta chain) is a study of T cell responses to AZD1222 COVID-19 vaccine. General study results and limits: Among those given AZD1222, only six were seropositive at baseline.

The CDR3 spans 15 residues. V lost 1 base and J 4 bases, leaving 11 bases between the germline ends. Germline CDR1 is SEHNR and CDR2 is FQNEAQ (reference sequence). Clones were sequenced by immunoSEQ multiplex PCR, and TCRdb holds only the in-frame ones, with some missing. Of fewer than 85,000 clones in the sample, roughly nine tenths were seen once. On this clone: The antigen is unknown.

The chain combines TRBV7-9 with TRBJ2-1, with D tentatively TRBD2 (6 bases). This receptor was taken from an adult who received the AZD1222 COVID-19 vaccine. This material consisted of peripheral blood, taken 28 days after the second AZD1222 dose. DNA of the CDR3: TGTGCCAGCAGCTTAGAGGCGGGGCTTTACAATGAGCAGTTCTTC. Protein sequence: CASSLEAGLYNEQFF.